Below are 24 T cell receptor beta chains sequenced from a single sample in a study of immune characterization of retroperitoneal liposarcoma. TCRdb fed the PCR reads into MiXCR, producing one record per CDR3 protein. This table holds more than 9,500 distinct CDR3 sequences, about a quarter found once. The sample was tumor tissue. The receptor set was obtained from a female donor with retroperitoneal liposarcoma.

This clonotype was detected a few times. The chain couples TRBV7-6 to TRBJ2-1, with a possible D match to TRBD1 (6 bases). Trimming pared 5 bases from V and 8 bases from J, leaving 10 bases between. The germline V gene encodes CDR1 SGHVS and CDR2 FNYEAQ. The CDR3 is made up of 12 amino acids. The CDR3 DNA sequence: TGTGCCAGCAGCACACCAGGGGATGAGCAGTTCTTC. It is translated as CASSTPGDEQFF.

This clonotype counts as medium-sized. CDR3 in amino acids: CASSVRGKEYEQYF. For the CDR3, the DNA is TGTGCCAGCAGTGTACGGGGGAAGGAGTACGAGCAGTACTTC. The chain recombines TRBV27 with TRBJ2-1; D may be TRBD2 (6 bases). The J call may not be correct, given that the DNA end is closer to TRBJ2-7. This CDR3 has 14 residues. From germline, CDR1 is MNHEY and CDR2 SMNVEV (reference sequence).

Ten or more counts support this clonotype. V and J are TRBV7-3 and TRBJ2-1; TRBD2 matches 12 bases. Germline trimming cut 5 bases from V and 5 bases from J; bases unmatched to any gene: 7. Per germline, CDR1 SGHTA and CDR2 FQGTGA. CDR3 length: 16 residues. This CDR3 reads CASSKLAGGEDNEQFF. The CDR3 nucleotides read TGTGCCAGCAGCAAACTAGCGGGAGGCGAAGACAATGAGCAGTTCTTC.

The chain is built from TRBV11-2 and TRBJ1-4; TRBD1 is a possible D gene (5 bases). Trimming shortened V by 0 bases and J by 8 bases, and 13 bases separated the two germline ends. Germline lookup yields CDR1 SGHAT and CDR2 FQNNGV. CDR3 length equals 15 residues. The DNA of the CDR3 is TGTGCCAGCAGCTTAGATGGGGGGAGTTGGGAAAAACTGTTTTTT. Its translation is CASSLDGGSWEKLFF. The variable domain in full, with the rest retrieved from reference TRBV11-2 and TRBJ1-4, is EAGVAQSPRYKIIEKRQSVAFWCNPISGHATLYWYQQILGQGPKLLIQFQNNGVVDDSQLPKDRFSAERLKGVDSTLKIQPAKLEDSAVYLCASSLDGGSWEKLFFGSGTQLSVL.

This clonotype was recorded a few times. The CDR3 loop is CASSLGGWNEQYF. The DNA of the CDR3 is TGTGCCAGCAGTTTAGGGGGGTGGAATGAGCAGTACTTC. The chain employs TRBV28 and TRBJ2-3, with D tentatively TRBD2 (6 bases). TRBJ2-7 explains the end of the DNA better; the J call may be wrong. The CDR3 runs to 13 residues. Germline assignment: CDR1 MDHEN and CDR2 SYDVKM.

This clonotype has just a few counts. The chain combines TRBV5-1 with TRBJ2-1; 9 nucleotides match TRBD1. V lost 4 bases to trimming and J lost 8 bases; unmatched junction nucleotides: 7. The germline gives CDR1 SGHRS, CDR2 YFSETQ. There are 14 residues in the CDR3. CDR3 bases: TGCGCCAGCAGCCGGGACAGGGAGTTGGATGAGCAGTTCTTC. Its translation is CASSRDRELDEQFF.

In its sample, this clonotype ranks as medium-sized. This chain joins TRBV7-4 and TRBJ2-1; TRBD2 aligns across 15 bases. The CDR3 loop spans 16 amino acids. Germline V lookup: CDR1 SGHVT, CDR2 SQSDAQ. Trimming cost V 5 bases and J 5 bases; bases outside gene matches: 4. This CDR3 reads CASSPGTSGRNNEQFF. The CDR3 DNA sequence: TGTGCCAGCAGCCCTGGGACTAGCGGGAGGAACAATGAGCAGTTCTTC. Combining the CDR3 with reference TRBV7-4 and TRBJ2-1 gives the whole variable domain GAGVSQSPRYKVAKRGRDVALRCDSISGHVTLYWYRQTLGQGSEVLTYSQSDAQRDKSGRPSGRFSAERPERSVSTLKIQRTEQGDSAVYLCASSPGTSGRNNEQFFGPGTRLTVL.

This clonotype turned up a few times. The CDR3 here is CASSYRTSGRQETQFF. The CDR3 DNA follows: TGTGCCAGCAGTTACCGGACTAGCGGGAGACAAGAGACCCAGTTCTTC. The chain uses TRBV6-6 and TRBJ2-1, with TRBD2 matching 13 bases. The CDR3 loop spans 16 amino acids. V was pared by 2 bases and J by 13 bases, with 11 bases of the junction left unmatched. The germline V gene encodes CDR1 MNHNY and CDR2 SVGAGI (reference sequence).

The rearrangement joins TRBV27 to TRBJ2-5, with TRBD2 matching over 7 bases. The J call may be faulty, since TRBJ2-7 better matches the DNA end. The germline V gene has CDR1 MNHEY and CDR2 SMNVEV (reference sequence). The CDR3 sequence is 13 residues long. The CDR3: CASSFPGGNEQYF. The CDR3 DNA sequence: TGTGCCAGCAGTTTCCCGGGGGGAAACGAGCAGTACTTC.

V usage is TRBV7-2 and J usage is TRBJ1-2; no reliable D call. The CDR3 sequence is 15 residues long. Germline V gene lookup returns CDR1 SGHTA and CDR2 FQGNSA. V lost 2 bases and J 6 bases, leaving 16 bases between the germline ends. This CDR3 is CASSLIPGNYHGYTF. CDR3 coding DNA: TGTGCCAGCAGCTTAATCCCTGGGAACTATCATGGCTACACCTTC.

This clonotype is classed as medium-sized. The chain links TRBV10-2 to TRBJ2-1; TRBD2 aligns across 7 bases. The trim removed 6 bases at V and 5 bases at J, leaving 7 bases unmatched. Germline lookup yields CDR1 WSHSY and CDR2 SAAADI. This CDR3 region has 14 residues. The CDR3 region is CASRPRGDDNEQFF. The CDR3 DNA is TGCGCCAGCAGACCACGGGGGGATGACAATGAGCAGTTCTTC.

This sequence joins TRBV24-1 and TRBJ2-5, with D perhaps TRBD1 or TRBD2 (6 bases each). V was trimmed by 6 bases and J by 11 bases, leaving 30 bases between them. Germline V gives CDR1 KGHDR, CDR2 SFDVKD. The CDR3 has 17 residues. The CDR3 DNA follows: TGTGCCACCAGTCCCGCTCGGGGGCAGCTCAGTCACAATGAGCAGTACTTC. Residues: CATSPARGQLSHNEQYF.

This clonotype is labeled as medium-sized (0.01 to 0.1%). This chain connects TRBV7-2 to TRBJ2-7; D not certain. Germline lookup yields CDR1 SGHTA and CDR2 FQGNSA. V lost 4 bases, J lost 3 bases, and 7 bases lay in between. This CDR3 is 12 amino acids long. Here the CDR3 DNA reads TGTGCCAGCAGCTGGTCCATCTACGAGCAGTACTTC. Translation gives CASSWSIYEQYF.

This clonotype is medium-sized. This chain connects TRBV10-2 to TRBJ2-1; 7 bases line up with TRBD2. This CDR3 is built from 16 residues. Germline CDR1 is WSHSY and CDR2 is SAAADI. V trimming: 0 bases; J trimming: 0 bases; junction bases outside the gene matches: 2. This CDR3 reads CASSESGGSSYNEQFF. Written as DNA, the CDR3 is TGCGCCAGCAGTGAGTCCGGCGGGAGCTCCTACAATGAGCAGTTCTTC.

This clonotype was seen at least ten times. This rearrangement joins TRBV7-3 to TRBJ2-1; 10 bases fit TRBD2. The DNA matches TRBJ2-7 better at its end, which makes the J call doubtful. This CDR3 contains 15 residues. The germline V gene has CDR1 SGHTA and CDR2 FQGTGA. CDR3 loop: CASSSDGTSDNEQYF. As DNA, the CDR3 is TGTGCCAGCAGTTCGGACGGGACTAGCGACAATGAGCAGTACTTC.

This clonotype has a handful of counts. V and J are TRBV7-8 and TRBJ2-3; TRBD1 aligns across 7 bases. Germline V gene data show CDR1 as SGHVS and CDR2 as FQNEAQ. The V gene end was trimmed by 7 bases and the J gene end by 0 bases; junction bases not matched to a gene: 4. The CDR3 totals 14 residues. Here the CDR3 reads CASTRDRSTDTQYF. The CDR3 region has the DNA TGTGCCAGCACCAGGGACAGAAGCACAGATACGCAGTATTTT.

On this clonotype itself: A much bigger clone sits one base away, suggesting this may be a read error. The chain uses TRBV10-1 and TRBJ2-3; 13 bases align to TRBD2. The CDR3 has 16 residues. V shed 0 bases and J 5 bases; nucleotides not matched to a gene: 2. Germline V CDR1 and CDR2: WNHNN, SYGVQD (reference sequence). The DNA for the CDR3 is TGCGCCAGCAGTGAGTCAACTAGCGGGAGGGTAGATACGCAGTATTTT. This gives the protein CASSESTSGRVDTQYF.

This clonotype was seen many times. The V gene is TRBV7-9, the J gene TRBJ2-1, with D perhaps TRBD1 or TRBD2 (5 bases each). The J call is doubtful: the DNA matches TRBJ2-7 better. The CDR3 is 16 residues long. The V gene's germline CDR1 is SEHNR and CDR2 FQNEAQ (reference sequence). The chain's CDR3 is CASSLVPGAHYNEQYF. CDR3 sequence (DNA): TGTGCCAGCAGCTTAGTCCCCGGGGCACACTACAATGAGCAGTACTTC.

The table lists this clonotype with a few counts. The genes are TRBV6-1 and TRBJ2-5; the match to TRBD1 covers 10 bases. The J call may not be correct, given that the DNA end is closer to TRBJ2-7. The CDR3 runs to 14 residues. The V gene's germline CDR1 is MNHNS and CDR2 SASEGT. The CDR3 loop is CASSLTGGDYEQYF. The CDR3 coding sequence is TGTGCCAGCAGTTTGACAGGGGGCGACTACGAGCAGTACTTC.

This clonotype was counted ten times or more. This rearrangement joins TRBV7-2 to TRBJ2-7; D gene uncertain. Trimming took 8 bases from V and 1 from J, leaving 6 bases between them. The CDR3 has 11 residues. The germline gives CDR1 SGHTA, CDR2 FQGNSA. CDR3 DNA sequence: TGTGCCAGCCGAACTTCCTACGAGCAGTACTTC. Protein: CASRTSYEQYF.

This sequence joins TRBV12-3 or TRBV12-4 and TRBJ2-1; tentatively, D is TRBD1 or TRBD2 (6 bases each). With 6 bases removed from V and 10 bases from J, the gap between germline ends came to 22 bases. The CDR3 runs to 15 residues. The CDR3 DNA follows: TGTGCCAGCAGCGAAGGCGAGGGGGGCTCCTACGAGCAGTTCTTC. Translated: CASSEGEGGSYEQFF.

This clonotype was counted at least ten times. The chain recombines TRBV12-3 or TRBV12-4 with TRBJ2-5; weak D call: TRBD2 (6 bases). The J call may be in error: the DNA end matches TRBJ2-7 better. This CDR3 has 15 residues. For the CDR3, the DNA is TGTGCCAGCAGTACCCTCGGTCGGGGGACCATCGAGCAGTACTTC. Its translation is CASSTLGRGTIEQYF.

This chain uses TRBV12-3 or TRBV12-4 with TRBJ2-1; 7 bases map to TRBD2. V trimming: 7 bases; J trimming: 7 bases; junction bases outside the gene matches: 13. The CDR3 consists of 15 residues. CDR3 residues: CASTAPGGFINEQFF. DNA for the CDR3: TGTGCCAGCACCGCGCCCGGGGGGTTTATTAATGAGCAGTTCTTC.

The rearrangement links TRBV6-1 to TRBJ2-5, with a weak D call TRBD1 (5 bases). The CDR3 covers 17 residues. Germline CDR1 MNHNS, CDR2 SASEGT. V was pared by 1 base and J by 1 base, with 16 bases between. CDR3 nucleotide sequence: TGTGCCAGCAGTGAAGAGGGTAGGGCTGGGGCCCAAGAGACCCAGTACTTC. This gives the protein CASSEEGRAGAQETQYF.